The 9 T cell receptor beta chains below were found in one sample sequenced in a study of cytomegalovirus exposure and HLA in healthy donors (dated by TCRdb to between 2016 and 2019). Receptor amplification or capture employed the immunoSEQ multiplex PCR assay. The multiplex PCR relied on a mix of 60 forward primers for TCR Vbeta segments and 13 reverse primers for TCR Jbeta segments. TCRdb's version of the immuneACCESS table is confined to in-frame rearrangements and falls short of the full clone set. An unresolved V gene accounts for under half of the shortfall where checked; the remainder is of unknown origin. The sample table holds some 80,000 clones. Clones ranked in the top ten supply roughly 13% of the sample. The sample consisted of PBMCs. Receptors originate from a man in his fifties or sixties in good health and CMV-seropositive.

V gene TRBV5-1 combines with J gene TRBJ2-2, with D perhaps TRBD2 (5 bases). The germline CDR1 and CDR2 sequences are SGHRS and YFSETQ. V lost 3 bases, J lost 4 bases, and 13 bases lay in between. The CDR3 runs to 15 residues. This chain's CDR3 is CASSSLPAGTGELFF. As DNA, the CDR3 is TGCGCCAGCAGCTCCCTACCCGCGGGCACCGGGGAGCTGTTTTTT.

Regarding this clone: The junction and the germline gene differ at one end; a read error may be behind it. This chain links TRBV2 with TRBJ2-1; tentatively, D is TRBD1 (6 bases). Germline CDR1 and CDR2: SNHLY and FYNNEI. This CDR3 has 14 residues. In DNA, the CDR3 is TGTGCCAGCACTGAAGGGGGTAGGGGCAATGAGCAGTTCTTC. Its translation: CASTEGGRGNEQFF.

The genes are TRBV4-1 and TRBJ2-7, with a tentative D call TRBD1 (5 bases). CDR3 length: 14 amino acids. Germline lookup yields CDR1 MGHRA and CDR2 YSYEKL. Trimming left V 3 bases short and J 4 bases short, with 13 bases between. The CDR3 spells CASSQAGSRYEQYF. The CDR3 DNA is TGCGCCAGCAGCCAGGCAGGGTCTAGGTACGAGCAGTACTTC.

Details on this clone: One end of the junction is discordant with germline, which a read error may explain. The rearrangement joins TRBV6-9 to TRBJ2-1; 10 bases fit TRBD2. The CDR3 has 13 residues. The germline V gene has CDR1 MNHGY and CDR2 SVAAGI. The CDR3 DNA reads TGTGCCAGCAGTTCTCGGGGAGCGGGGGGGGAAGTCTTC. It encodes CASSSRGAGGEVF.

The chain joins TRBV2 to TRBJ2-7, with 10 bases aligning to TRBD1. Germline trimming cut 8 bases from V and 2 bases from J; bases unmatched to any gene: 3. In germline, CDR1 is SNHLY, CDR2 FYNNEI. The CDR3 length is 13 residues. CDR3 DNA: TGTGCCAGCGCGGGACAGGGGACCTACGAGCAGTACTTC. It specifies CASAGQGTYEQYF.

This chain links TRBV19 with TRBJ2-2, with 7 bases identical to TRBD2. CDR3 length: 15 amino acids. The germline CDR1 and CDR2 sequences are LNHDA and SQIVND (reference sequence). Germline trimming cut 7 bases from V and 4 bases from J; bases unmatched to any gene: 9. The CDR3 bases are TGTGCCAGTAAGAGGGTCGGGGAGGGCACCGGGGAGCTGTTTTTT. Encoded protein: CASKRVGEGTGELFF.

V gene TRBV19 combines with J gene TRBJ1-5; 7 positions agree with TRBD1. V lost 5 bases, J lost 0 bases, and 7 bases stayed unmatched. The germline CDR1 and CDR2 sequences are LNHDA and SQIVND (reference sequence). This CDR3 is 16 amino acids long. CDR3 in amino acids: CASSLRGQDSNQPQHF. CDR3 DNA: TGTGCCAGTAGTCTCCGAGGACAGGATAGCAATCAGCCCCAGCATTTT.

The chain couples TRBV6-6 to TRBJ2-7; 9 bases match TRBD1. The ends lost 2 bases at V and 2 bases at J; junction bases unmatched: 4. The CDR3 is 15 amino acids. Germline lookup yields CDR1 MNHNY and CDR2 SVGAGI (reference sequence). DNA of the CDR3: TGTGCCAGCAGTTACGGGGACAGGGCAACCTACGAGCAGTACTTC. The encoded protein is CASSYGDRATYEQYF.

This chain links TRBV13 with TRBJ1-1; weak D call: TRBD1 (6 bases). Germline V gives CDR1 PRHDT, CDR2 FYEKMQ (reference sequence). The germline V and J ends were trimmed by 3 bases and 6 bases, with 11 bases remaining between them. The CDR3 covers 13 residues. This CDR3 reads CASSFLGGSEAFF. CDR3 bases: TGTGCCAGCAGCTTCCTAGGGGGATCTGAAGCTTTCTTT.